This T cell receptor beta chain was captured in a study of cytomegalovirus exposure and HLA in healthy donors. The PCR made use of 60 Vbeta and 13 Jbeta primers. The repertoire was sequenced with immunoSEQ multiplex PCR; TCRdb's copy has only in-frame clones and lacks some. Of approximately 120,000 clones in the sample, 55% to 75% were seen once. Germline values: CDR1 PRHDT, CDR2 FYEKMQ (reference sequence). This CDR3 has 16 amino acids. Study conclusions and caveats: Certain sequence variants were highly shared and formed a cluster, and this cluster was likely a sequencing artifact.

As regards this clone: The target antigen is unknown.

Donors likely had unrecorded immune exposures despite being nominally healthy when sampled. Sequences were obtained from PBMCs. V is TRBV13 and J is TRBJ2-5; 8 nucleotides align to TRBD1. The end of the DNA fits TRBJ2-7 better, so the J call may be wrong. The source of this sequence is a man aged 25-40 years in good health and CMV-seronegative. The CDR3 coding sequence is TGTGCCAGCGCCCCTTGGGGTTTGACAGGGGCCAACGAGCAGTACTTC. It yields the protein CASAPWGLTGANEQYF.